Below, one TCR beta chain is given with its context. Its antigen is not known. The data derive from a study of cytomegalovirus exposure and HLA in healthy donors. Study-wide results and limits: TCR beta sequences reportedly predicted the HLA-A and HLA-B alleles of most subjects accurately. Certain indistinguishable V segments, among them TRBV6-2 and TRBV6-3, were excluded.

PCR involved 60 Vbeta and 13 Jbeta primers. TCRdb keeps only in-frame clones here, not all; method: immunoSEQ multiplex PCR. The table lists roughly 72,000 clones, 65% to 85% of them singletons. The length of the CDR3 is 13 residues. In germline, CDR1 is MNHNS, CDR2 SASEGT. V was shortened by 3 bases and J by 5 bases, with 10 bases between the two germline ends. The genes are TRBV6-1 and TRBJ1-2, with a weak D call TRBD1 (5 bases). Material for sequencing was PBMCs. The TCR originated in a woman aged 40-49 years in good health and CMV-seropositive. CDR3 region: CASSEQGQYGYTF. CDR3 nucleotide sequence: TGTGCCAGCAGTGAGCAGGGCCAATATGGCTACACCTTC.